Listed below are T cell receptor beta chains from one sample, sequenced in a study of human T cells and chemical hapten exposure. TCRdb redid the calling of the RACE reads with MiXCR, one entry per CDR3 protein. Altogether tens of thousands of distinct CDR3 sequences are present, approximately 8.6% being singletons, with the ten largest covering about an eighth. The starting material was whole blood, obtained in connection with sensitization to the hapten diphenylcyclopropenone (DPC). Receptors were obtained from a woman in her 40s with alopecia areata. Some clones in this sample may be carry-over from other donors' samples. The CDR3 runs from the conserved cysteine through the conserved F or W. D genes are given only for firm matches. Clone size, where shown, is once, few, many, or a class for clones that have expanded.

CATSIDSFSGNTIYF,TGTGCCACCAGCATCGACAGTTTCTCTGGAAACACCATATATTTT,-,TRBV15,TRBJ1-3,-
CAIRGLDDEQFF,TGTGCCATCAGAGGATTAGACGATGAGCAGTTCTTC,many,TRBV10-3,TRBJ2-1,-
CASSLLAGGTSTDTQYF,TGTGCCAGCAGCTTATTGGCAGGGGGCACGAGCACAGATACGCAGTATTTT,few,TRBV7-2,TRBJ2-3,TRBD1
CASSHPPEGSSYNEQFF,TGCGCCAGCAGCCACCCGCCGGAGGGAAGCTCCTACAATGAGCAGTTCTTC,-,TRBV4-1,TRBJ2-1,-
CASILFTGNTGELFF,TGTGCCAGTATACTTTTCACGGGGAACACCGGGGAGCTGTTTTTT,few,TRBV7-2,TRBJ2-2,-
CSARSQRGGRDTQYF,TGCAGTGCTAGAAGCCAGCGGGGGGGCAGAGATACGCAGTATTTT,many,TRBV20-1,TRBJ2-3,TRBD2
CSVEGTSEISSYNEQFF,TGCAGCGTTGAGGGGACTAGCGAGATAAGCTCCTACAATGAGCAGTTCTTC,many,TRBV29-1,TRBJ2-1,TRBD2
CASSRRSGQTYNEQFF,TGTGCCAGCAGCCGACGGTCGGGACAGACCTACAATGAGCAGTTCTTC,few,TRBV11-3,TRBJ2-1,TRBD1
CASRIGPGAYEQYF,TGCGCCAGCCGAATCGGGCCAGGGGCCTACGAGCAGTACTTC,many,TRBV5-1,TRBJ2-7,-
CASSLAKEGSGNTIYF,TGTGCCAGCAGCTTAGCGAAGGAGGGTTCTGGAAACACCATATATTTT,many,TRBV7-6,TRBJ1-3,-
CASSPPGAGTEAFF,TGTGCCAGCTCACCTCCCGGGGCTGGCACTGAAGCTTTCTTT,few,TRBV18,TRBJ1-1,-
CASSVGGDEQFF,TGTGCCAGCAGCGTAGGGGGGGATGAGCAGTTCTTC,many,TRBV9,TRBJ2-1,-
CASSQVNPRPYNEQFF,TGCGCCAGCAGCCAAGTTAACCCCCGTCCTTACAATGAGCAGTTCTTC,few,TRBV4-1,TRBJ2-1,-
CASIRGVSGNTIYF,TGTGCCAGCATAAGAGGGGTCTCTGGAAACACCATATATTTT,many,TRBV6-6,TRBJ1-3,-
CATSRAGDPTDTQYF,TGTGCCACCAGCAGAGCGGGGGACCCCACAGATACGCAGTATTTT,many,TRBV15,TRBJ2-3,-
CASSPGWGYEQFF,TGTGCCAGCTCACCGGGGTGGGGCTATGAGCAGTTCTTC,many,TRBV18,TRBJ2-1,-
CASSQDPVPFSNQPQHF,TGCGCCAGCAGCCAAGACCCGGTCCCGTTTAGCAATCAGCCCCAGCATTTT,-,TRBV4-1,TRBJ1-5,-
CASRGFEAGGELFF,TGTGCCAGCAGGGGCTTCGAGGCAGGCGGGGAGCTGTTTTTT,many,TRBV6-5,TRBJ2-2,-
CASSLGPSRIF,TGTGCCAGCAGTTTAGGACCATCACGTATCTTC,-,TRBV12-3/TRBV12-4,TRBJ1-2,-
CASSIKNEQFF,TGTGCCAGCTCAATTAAGAATGAGCAGTTCTTC,-,TRBV2,TRBJ2-1,-
CASSIRDPPYGYTF,TGTGCCAGCAGTATTAGAGACCCTCCCTATGGCTACACCTTC,-,TRBV5-4,TRBJ1-2,-
CASSGRTSGNYEQYF,TGTGCCAGCAGCGGAAGAACTAGCGGTAACTACGAGCAGTACTTC,many,TRBV13,TRBJ2-7,TRBD2
CASSTRQDSPLHF,TGTGCCAGCAGCACTCGACAGGATTCACCCCTCCACTTT,many,TRBV9,TRBJ1-6,-
CASSFRNEDTQYF,TGTGCCAGCAGTTTTAGAAACGAAGATACGCAGTATTTT,many,TRBV27,TRBJ2-3,-
CASSPLGRGKDTEAFF,TGTGCCAGCAGCCCCTTAGGAAGGGGTAAGGACACTGAAGCTTTCTTT,many,TRBV11-2,TRBJ1-1,-
CASSPARVEQPQHF,TGTGCCAGCTCACCAGCCCGGGTTGAACAGCCCCAGCATTTT,many,TRBV18,TRBJ1-5,-
CASSRDGTAGNQPQHF,TGCGCCAGCAGCCGGGACGGGACAGCAGGCAATCAGCCCCAGCATTTT,few,TRBV4-1,TRBJ1-5,TRBD1
CATQTGGDPPLHF,TGTGCCACCCAGACGGGCGGGGATCCACCCCTCCACTTT,many,TRBV3-1,TRBJ1-6,-
CSADRGSQGGSYGYTF,TGCAGTGCTGATAGGGGGTCACAGGGAGGTAGCTATGGCTACACCTTC,many,TRBV20-1,TRBJ1-2,-
CASSLEPAEQYF,TGTGCCAGCAGCTTAGAGCCGGCCGAGCAGTACTTC,few,TRBV7-9,TRBJ2-7,-
CASSLRGPTGELFF,TGTGCCAGCAGCTTGAGGGGTCCCACCGGGGAGCTGTTTTTT,many,TRBV5-6,TRBJ2-2,-